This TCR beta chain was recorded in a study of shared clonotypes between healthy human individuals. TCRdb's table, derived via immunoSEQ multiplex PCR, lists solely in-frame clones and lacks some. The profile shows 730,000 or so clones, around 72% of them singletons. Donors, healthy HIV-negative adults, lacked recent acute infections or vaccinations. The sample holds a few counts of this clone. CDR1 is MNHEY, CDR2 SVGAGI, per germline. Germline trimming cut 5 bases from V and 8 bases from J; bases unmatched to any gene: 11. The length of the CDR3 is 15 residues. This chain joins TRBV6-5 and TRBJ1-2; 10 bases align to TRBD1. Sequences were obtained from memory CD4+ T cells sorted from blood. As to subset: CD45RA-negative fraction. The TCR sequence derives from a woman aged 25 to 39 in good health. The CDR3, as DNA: TGTGCCAGCAGTCCCAGGGGACAGGGGATGTGGGGCTACACCTTC. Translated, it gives CASSPRGQGMWGYTF.